This TCR beta chain was found in a study of OX40 agonist ivuxolimab in advanced cancers. Background on the whole study: Ivuxolimab was an agonistic, fully human IgG2 monoclonal antibody directed against OX40 (CD134), a costimulatory receptor. Patients were allowed to have had prior anti-PD-1, anti-PD-L1 or anti-CTLA-4 therapy, and around 40% of the dose-escalation patients had previously received checkpoint inhibitors. In the dose-escalation cohort, more than 75% of patients were male, and the mean age was roughly 60 years, with a range of roughly 20 to 79. The purpose of peripheral TCRbeta sequencing was to test whether ivuxolimab changed TCR sequence diversity and led to clonal T-cell expansion. Partial responses occurred in three dose-escalation patients: two with cutaneous melanoma and one with hepatocellular carcinoma. Intravenous ivuxolimab was administered to patients every 2 weeks at six dose levels: 0.01, 0.1, 0.3, 1.5, 3 and 10 mg/kg. The paper covers the monotherapy dose-escalation part of the phase I ivuxolimab trial, which included N of about 50 patients. Among the roughly 50 dose-escalation patients, approximately 20 had hepatocellular carcinoma, roughly 15 melanoma, 9 renal cell carcinoma and 9 head and neck cancer. General study outcomes and caveats: Which antigens the clonally expanded peripheral T cells were specific for was not determined. Clonal expansion of both CD4+ and CD8+ blood T cells was observed from baseline to week 6 at doses 0.1 to 3.0 mg/kg. Low levels of normalized T-cell clonal expansion were also seen in some patients who did not respond. Partial responders in the 0.1-3.0 mg/kg groups had among the lowest normalized peripheral clonal expansion, especially among CD8+ T cells. On average, CD8+ T cells showed more expanded clones than CD4+ T cells after ivuxolimab.

Details on this clone: Its antigen remains unidentified. No base quality information exists; no much larger clone differs at one position.

From the cysteine through the phenylalanine, the CDR3 covers 16 amino acids. CDR3 DNA is the only sequence kept; it has 48 bases, read in frame from the first base. CDR1 and CDR2, looked up from the germline V gene, are MDHEN and SYDVKM. V gives up 6 bases and J gives up 0 bases, and the segment between their germline ends measures 18 bases. For sequencing of the TCRbeta CDR3 region, genomic DNA was extracted from the sorted cells. TCRbeta CDR3 regions were sequenced using the immunoSEQ Assay. TCRdb re-hosts the immuneACCESS table, in-frame sequences only. Its copies lack some clones; in the studies checked, an unresolved V gene accounts for under half of them, and the cause for the rest is not known. The table for this sample lists approximately 30,000 clones; roughly 84% of them were counted only once. Jointly, the top ten make up 15% to 20% of the sample. Patients with autoimmune disease history or receiving systemic immunosuppression were excluded from the trial. Peripheral blood for TCR sequencing was drawn from every dose cohort at baseline, at cycle 4 day 1 and at cycle 7 day 1. Samples were obtained from an open-label, multicenter, first-in-human phase I dose-escalation trial of ivuxolimab. Adults with locally advanced or metastatic melanoma, renal cell carcinoma, hepatocellular carcinoma or head and neck squamous cell carcinoma were enrolled in the trial. CD4+ and CD8+ T cells were sorted separately from peripheral blood before TCR sequencing.

The source material was CD4+ or CD8+ T cells sorted from blood, sampled in a trial of the OX40 agonist ivuxolimab. The receptor's source is an adult with an advanced solid tumor such as melanoma, head and neck, liver or kidney cancer. The receptor chain draws on TRBV28 and TRBJ2-7; matching of 5 bases hints at TRBD2 as the D gene. The DNA sequence reads TGTGCCAGCAGCCGAGTCGGGGATGGGAGCTCCTACGAGCAGTACTTC. It codes for CASSRVGDGSSYEQYF. Reference TRBV28 and TRBJ2-7 proteins supply the regions before and after the CDR3; the full variable domain is: DVKVTQSSRYLVKRTGEKVFLECVQDMDHENMFWYRQDPGLGLRLIYFSYDVKMKEKGDIPEGYSVSREKKERFSLILESASTNQTSMYLCASSRVGDGSSYEQYFGPGTRLTVT.